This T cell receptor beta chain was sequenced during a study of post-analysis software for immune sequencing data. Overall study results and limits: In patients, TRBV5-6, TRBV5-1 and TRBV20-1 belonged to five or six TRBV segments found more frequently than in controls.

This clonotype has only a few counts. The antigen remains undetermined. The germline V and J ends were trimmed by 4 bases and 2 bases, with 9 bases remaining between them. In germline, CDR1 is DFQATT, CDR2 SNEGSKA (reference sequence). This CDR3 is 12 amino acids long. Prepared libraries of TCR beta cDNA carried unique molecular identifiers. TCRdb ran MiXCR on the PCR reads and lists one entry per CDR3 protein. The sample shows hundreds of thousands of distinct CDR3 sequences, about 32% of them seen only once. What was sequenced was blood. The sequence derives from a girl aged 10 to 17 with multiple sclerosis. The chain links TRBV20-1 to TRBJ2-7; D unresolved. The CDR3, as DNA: TGCAGTGCTACCGGACGTCCCTACGAGCAGTACTTC. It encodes CSATGRPYEQYF.